This T cell receptor beta chain was retrieved from a study of Ad26.COV2.S vaccination and SARS-CoV-2 variants. Turning to the study itself: Vaccine-arm donor from the placebo-controlled COV1001 Ad26.COV2.S trial. Ad26.COV2.S, an intramuscular injection, was given once or twice 56 days apart.

The treatment was: roughly 20 received Ad26.COV2.S at low or high dose, single or two shots; about 5 received placebo; per-sample allocation not given. The study sampled participants on day 63 after the first vaccine or placebo injection. At a Boston site, the person donating was an adult of 18-55 years. An Ad26 vector expressing Wuhan-strain SARS-CoV-2 spike constituted the vaccine. This CDR3 is 15 amino acids long. The V end was cut by 3 bases, the J end by 5 bases, with 16 bases between. Germline V CDR1 and CDR2: LNHDA, SQIVND (reference sequence). Repertoires were generated with immunoSEQ multiplex PCR, while TCRdb's copy carries only in-frame clones and drops some. The data hold some 350,000 clones, with roughly 90% observed a single time.

The V call is TRBV19, the J call TRBJ2-5, with a weak D call TRBD1 (7 bases). Sequenced material: peripheral blood, taken in a trial of Ad26.COV2.S vaccine versus placebo. The clonotype comes from a person aged 18-60 years who received the Ad26.COV2.S COVID-19 vaccine or a placebo. The CDR3 sequence is CASSIAGQSSETQYF. The CDR3 bases are TGTGCCAGTAGTATTGCGGGACAGAGCTCTGAGACCCAGTACTTC.